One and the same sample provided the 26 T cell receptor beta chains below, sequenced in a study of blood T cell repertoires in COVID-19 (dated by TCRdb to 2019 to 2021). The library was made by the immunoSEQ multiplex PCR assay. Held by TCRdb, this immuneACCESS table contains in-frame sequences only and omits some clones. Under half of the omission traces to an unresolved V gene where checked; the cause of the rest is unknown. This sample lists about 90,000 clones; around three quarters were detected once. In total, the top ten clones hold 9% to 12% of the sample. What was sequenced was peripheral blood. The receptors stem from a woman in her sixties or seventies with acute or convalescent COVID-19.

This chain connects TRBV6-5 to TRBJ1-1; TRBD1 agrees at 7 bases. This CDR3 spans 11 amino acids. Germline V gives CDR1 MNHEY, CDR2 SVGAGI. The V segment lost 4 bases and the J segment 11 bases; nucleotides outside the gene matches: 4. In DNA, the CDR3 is TGTGCCAGCAGTTCCACAGGGGAGGCTTTCTTT. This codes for CASSSTGEAFF.

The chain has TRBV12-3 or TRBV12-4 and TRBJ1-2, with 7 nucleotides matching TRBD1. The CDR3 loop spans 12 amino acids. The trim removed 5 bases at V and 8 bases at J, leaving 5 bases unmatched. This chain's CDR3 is CASSDRVYGYTF. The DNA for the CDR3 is TGTGCCAGCAGTGACAGGGTTTACGGCTACACCTTC.

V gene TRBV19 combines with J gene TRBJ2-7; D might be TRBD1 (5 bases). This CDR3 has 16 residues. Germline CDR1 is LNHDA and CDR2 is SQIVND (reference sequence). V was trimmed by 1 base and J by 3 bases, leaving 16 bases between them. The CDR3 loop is CASSIVVGPRDYEQYF. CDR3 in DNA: TGTGCCAGTAGTATAGTAGTAGGACCCAGGGACTACGAGCAGTACTTC. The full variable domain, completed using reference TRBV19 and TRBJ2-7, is DGGITQSPKYLFRKEGQNVTLSCEQNLNHDAMYWYRQDPGQGLRLIYYSQIVNDFQKGDIAEGYSVSREKKESFPLTVTSAQKNPTAFYLCASSIVVGPRDYEQYFGPGTRLTVT.

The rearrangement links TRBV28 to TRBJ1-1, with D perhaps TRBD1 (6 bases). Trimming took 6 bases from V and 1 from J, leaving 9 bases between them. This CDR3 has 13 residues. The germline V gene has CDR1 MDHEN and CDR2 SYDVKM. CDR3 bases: TGTGCCAGCAGCACGACAGGGAACACTGAAGCTTTCTTT. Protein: CASSTTGNTEAFF.

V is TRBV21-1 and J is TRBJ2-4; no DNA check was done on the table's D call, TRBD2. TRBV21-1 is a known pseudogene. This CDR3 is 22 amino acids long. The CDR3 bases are TGTGCCAGCAGCAAAGTAACCTCCCCCCCTCCATCTACCAGACTAGGTATGAACATTCAGTACTTC. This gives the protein CASSKVTSPPPSTRLGMNIQYF.

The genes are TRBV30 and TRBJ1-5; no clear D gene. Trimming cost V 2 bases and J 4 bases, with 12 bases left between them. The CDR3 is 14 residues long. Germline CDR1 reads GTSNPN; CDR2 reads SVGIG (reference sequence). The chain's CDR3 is CAWSRRGGNQPQHF. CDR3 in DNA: TGTGCCTGGAGTCGGCGGGGAGGGAATCAGCCCCAGCATTTT.

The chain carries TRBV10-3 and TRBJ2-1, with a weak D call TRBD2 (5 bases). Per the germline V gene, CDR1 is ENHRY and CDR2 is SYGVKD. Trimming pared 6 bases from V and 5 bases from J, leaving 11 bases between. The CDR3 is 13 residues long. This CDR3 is CAISPLRDNEQFF. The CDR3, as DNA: TGTGCCATCAGCCCCTTGAGGGACAATGAGCAGTTCTTC.

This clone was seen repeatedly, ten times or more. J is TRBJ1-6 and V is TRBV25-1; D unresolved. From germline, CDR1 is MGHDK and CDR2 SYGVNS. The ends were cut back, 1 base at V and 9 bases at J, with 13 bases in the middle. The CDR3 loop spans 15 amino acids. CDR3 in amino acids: CASSESFGRSSPLHF. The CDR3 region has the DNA TGTGCCAGCAGTGAATCTTTTGGGCGTAGTTCACCCCTCCACTTT.

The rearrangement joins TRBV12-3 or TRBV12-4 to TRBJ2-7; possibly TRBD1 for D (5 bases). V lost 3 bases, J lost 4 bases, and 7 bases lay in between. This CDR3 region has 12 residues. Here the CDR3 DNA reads TGTGCCAGCAGTTTGACAGATTACGAGCAGTACTTC. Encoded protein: CASSLTDYEQYF.

DNA of the CDR3: TGTGCCAGCAGCCCCTGGGCTGGGACAGGGGGGAATGAGCAGTTCTTC. Residues: CASSPWAGTGGNEQFF. This chain links TRBV7-2 with TRBJ2-1, with TRBD1 matching 11 bases. Germline loops: CDR1 SGHTA, CDR2 FQGNSA. This CDR3 region has 16 residues. Germline trimming cut 5 bases from V and 7 bases from J; bases unmatched to any gene: 10. The full variable domain, with the rest looked up from reference TRBV7-2 and TRBJ2-1, is GAGVSQSPSNKVTEKGKDVELRCDPISGHTALYWYRQSLGQGLEFLIYFQGNSAPDKSGLPSDRFSAERTGGSVSTLTIQRTQQEDSAVYLCASSPWAGTGGNEQFFGPGTRLTVL.

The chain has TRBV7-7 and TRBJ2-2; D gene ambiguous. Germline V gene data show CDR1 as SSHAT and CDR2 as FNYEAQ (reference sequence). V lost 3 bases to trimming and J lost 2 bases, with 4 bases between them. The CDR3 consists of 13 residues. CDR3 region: CASSFLNTGELFF. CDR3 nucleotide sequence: TGTGCCAGCAGCTTTCTTAACACCGGGGAGCTGTTTTTT.

The CDR3 reads CASSQVDSNTGELFF. The CDR3 DNA reads as TGTGCCAGCAGCCAAGTCGACAGTAACACCGGGGAGCTGTTTTTT. The gene calls are TRBV3-1 (or the pseudogene TRBV3-2) and TRBJ2-2; D might be TRBD1 (5 bases). Germline loops: CDR1 LGHDT, CDR2 YNNKEL (reference sequence). V lost 1 base and J lost 2, with 8 bases in between. The CDR3 has 15 residues.

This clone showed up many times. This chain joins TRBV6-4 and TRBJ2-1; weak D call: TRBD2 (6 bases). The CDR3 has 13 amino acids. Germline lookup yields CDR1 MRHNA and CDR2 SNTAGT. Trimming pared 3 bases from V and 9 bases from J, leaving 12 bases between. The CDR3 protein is CASSDAGTGEQFF. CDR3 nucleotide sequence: TGTGCCAGCAGTGATGCGGGGACTGGTGAGCAGTTCTTC.

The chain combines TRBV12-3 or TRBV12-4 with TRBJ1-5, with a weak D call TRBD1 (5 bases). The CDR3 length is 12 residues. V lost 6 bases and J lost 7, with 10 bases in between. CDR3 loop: CASSLGVQPQHF. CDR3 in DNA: TGTGCCAGCAGCCTAGGGGTGCAGCCCCAGCATTTT.

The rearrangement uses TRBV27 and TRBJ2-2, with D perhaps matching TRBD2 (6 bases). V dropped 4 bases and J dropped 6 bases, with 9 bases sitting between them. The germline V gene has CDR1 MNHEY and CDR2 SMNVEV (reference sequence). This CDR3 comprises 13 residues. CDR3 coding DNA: TGTGCCAGCAGTTATCCTAGCGCCGGGGAGCTGTTTTTT. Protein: CASSYPSAGELFF.

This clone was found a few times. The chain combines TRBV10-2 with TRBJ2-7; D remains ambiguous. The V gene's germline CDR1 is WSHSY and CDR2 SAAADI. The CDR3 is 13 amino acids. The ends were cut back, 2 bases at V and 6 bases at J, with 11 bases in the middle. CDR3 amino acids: CASSEIPPGEQYF. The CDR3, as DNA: TGCGCCAGCAGTGAGATTCCCCCGGGCGAGCAGTACTTC.

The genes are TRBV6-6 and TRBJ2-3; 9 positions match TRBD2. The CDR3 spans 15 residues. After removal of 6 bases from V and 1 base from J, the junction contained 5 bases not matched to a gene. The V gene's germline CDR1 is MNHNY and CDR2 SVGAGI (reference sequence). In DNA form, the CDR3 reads TGTGCCAGCAGGCGCGGGAGGGTTGGCACAGATACGCAGTATTTT. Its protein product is CASRRGRVGTDTQYF.

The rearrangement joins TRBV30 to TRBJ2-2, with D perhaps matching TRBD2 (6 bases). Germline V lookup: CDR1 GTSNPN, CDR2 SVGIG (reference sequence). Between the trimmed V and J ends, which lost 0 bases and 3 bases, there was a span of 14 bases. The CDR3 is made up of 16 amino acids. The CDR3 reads CAWSVRAGRHTGELFF. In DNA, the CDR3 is TGTGCCTGGAGTGTACGGGCGGGACGGCACACCGGGGAGCTGTTTTTT.

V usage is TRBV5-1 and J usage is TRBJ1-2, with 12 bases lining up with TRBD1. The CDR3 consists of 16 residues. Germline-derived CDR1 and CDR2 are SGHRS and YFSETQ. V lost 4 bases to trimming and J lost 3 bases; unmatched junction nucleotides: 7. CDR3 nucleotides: TGCGCCAGCAGCCCGGGGACAGGGGGCGAGTACTATGGCTACACCTTC. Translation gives CASSPGTGGEYYGYTF.

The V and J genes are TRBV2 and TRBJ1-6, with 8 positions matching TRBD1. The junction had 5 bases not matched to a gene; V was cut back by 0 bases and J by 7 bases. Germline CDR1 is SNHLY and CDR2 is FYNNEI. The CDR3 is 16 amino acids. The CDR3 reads CASSEAGNRGNSPLHF. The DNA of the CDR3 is TGTGCCAGCAGTGAAGCGGGGAACAGGGGGAATTCACCCCTCCACTTT.

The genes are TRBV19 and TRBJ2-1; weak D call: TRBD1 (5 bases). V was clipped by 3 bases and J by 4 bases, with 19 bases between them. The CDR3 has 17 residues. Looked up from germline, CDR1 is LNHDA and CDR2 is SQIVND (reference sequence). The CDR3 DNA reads TGTGCCAGTAGTATGACAGTCCGGAGAGTGCGGTACAATGAGCAGTTCTTC. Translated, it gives CASSMTVRRVRYNEQFF.

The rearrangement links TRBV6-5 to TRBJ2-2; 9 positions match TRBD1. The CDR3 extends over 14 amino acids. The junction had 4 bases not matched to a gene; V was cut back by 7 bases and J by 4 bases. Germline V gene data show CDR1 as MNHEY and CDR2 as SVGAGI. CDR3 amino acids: CASMIQGATGELFF. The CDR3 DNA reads TGTGCCAGCATGATACAGGGGGCCACCGGGGAGCTGTTTTTT.

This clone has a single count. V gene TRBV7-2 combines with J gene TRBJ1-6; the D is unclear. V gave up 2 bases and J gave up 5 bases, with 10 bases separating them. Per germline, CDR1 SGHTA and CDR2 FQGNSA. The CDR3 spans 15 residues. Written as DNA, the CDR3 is TGTGCCAGCAGCTTACTCCGGAGTAATAATTCACCCCTCCACTTT. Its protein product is CASSLLRSNNSPLHF.

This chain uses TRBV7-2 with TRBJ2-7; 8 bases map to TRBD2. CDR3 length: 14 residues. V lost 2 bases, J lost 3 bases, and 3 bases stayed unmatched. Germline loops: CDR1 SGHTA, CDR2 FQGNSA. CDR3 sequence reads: CASSLSGGLYEQYF. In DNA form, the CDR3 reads TGTGCCAGCAGCTTATCGGGGGGGCTCTACGAGCAGTACTTC.

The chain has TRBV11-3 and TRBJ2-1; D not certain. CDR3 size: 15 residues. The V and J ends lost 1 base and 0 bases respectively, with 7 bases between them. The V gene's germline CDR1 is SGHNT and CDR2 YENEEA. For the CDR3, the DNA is TGTGCCAGCAGCTTAGTGTCGAGCTCCTACAATGAGCAGTTCTTC. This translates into CASSLVSSSYNEQFF. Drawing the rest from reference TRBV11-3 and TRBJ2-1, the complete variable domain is EAGVVQSPRYKIIEKKQPVAFWCNPISGHNTLYWYLQNLGQGPELLIRYENEEAVDDSQLPKDRFSAERLKGVDSTLKIQPAELGDSAVYLCASSLVSSSYNEQFFGPGTRLTVL.

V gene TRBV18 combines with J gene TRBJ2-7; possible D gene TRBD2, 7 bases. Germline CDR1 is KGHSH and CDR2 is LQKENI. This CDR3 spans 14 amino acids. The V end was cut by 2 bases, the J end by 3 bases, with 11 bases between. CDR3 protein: CASSPIRGGYEQYF. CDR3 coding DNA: TGTGCCAGCTCACCAATTAGGGGGGGCTACGAGCAGTACTTC.